Each of the 20 T cell receptor beta chains below was sequenced from the same sample in a study of control samples from healthy donors and cancer patients. Sequencing used immunoSEQ multiplex PCR; TCRdb keeps in-frame clones, though not all of them. The sample includes 95,000 to 150,000 clones, just over 90% of them seen just once. Sequenced sample: blood. All receptors come from a woman under 30 in good health.

The genes are TRBV6-1 and TRBJ1-2; tentatively, D is TRBD1 (5 bases). Deletions cut 3 bases from V and 2 bases from J, with 10 bases between. Germline V gene data show CDR1 as MNHNS and CDR2 as SASEGT. The CDR3 consists of 14 residues. This chain's CDR3 is CASSEVGLNYGYTF. CDR3 in DNA: TGTGCCAGCAGTGAGGTGGGGCTAAACTATGGCTACACCTTC.

The rearrangement joins TRBV15 to TRBJ2-7; D is unclear. This CDR3 is 15 amino acids long. Germline V gene sequence: CDR1 LNHNV, CDR2 YYDKDF (reference sequence). V dropped 0 bases and J dropped 3 bases, with 12 bases sitting between them. The CDR3 reads CATSRDRYGNYEQYF. CDR3 sequence (DNA): TGTGCCACCAGCAGAGATCGGTATGGAAACTACGAGCAGTACTTC. The whole variable domain, remainder taken from reference TRBV15 and TRBJ2-7, is DAMVIQNPRYQVTQFGKPVTLSCSQTLNHNVMYWYQQKSSQAPKLLFHYYDKDFNNEADTPDNFQSRRPNTSFCFLDIRSPGLGDTAMYLCATSRDRYGNYEQYFGPGTRLTVT.

This chain uses TRBV7-2 with TRBJ2-1; 16 nucleotides match TRBD2. The trim removed 2 bases at V and 6 bases at J, leaving 10 bases unmatched. The length of the CDR3 is 19 residues. Per germline, CDR1 SGHTA and CDR2 FQGNSA. CDR3 bases: TGTGCCAGCAGCTTAACCCCCGGGACTAGCGGGAGGGGCGTCAATGAGCAGTTCTTC. This sequence encodes CASSLTPGTSGRGVNEQFF.

The chain links TRBV27 to TRBJ2-1; 7 nucleotides align to TRBD1. Losses at the gene ends were 3 bases for V and 8 bases for J; bases not matched to a gene: 7. This CDR3 spans 14 amino acids. Per the germline V gene, CDR1 is MNHEY and CDR2 is SMNVEV (reference sequence). The CDR3 DNA is TGTGCCAGCAGTTTGGGGACAGCGGCCCATGAGCAGTTCTTC. Amino acid sequence: CASSLGTAAHEQFF.

About this clone: A much larger clone lies a single base off, so this may be a read error. DNA of the CDR3: TGTGCCAGCAGCTTAGGGTTTAGCACAGATACGCAGTATTTT. It specifies CASSLGFSTDTQYF. The V gene is TRBV7-3, the J gene TRBJ2-3; D ambiguous. V was pared by 2 bases and J by 0 bases, with 6 bases between. The CDR3 contains 14 residues. The germline V gene has CDR1 SGHTA and CDR2 FQGTGA.

V and J are TRBV5-6 and TRBJ2-1; D is perhaps TRBD2 (7 bases). The CDR3 contains 14 residues. Germline CDR1 is SGHDT and CDR2 is YYEEEE. The V end lost 1 base, the J end lost 8 bases, and 13 bases lay between the germline ends. CDR3 DNA: TGTGCCAGCAGCTTGATCCGGGGGGCAGATGAGCAGTTCTTC. Amino acids: CASSLIRGADEQFF.

The V and J genes are TRBV7-8 and TRBJ2-3; 7 bases line up with TRBD2. V lost 2 bases to trimming and J lost 3 bases; unmatched junction nucleotides: 5. This CDR3 has 15 residues. Per germline, CDR1 SGHVS and CDR2 FQNEAQ. The CDR3 DNA follows: TGTGCCAGCAGCTTAAAGCGGGATACTACAGATACGCAGTATTTT. Amino acids: CASSLKRDTTDTQYF.

The chain couples TRBV5-1 to TRBJ1-1, with 7 bases identical to TRBD1. V trimming: 1 base; J trimming: 0 bases; junction bases outside the gene matches: 3. Germline V gene data show CDR1 as SGHRS and CDR2 as YFSETQ. The CDR3 is made up of 15 amino acids. In nucleotides, the CDR3 is TGCGCCAGCAGCTTGAAACAGGGGATGAACACTGAAGCTTTCTTT. Translating gives CASSLKQGMNTEAFF.

The chain joins TRBV6-2 or TRBV6-3 to TRBJ2-2, with TRBD2 matching over 8 bases. The CDR3 is made up of 17 amino acids. The junction had 5 bases not matched to a gene; V was cut back by 2 bases and J by 0 bases. Germline V gene data show CDR1 as MNHEY and CDR2 as SVGEGT. CDR3 DNA sequence: TGTGCCAGCAGTTACCCTTACGGGGGGGCGAACACCGGGGAGCTGTTTTTT. It specifies CASSYPYGGANTGELFF.

This sequence joins TRBV7-9 and TRBJ1-4; TRBD1 aligns across 11 bases. The CDR3 has 14 amino acids. Per the germline V gene, CDR1 is SEHNR and CDR2 is FQNEAQ (reference sequence). The J segment lost 8 bases and the V segment lost 4 bases, leaving 3 bases of the junction unmatched. The CDR3 sequence: CASSSGTGGEKLFF. In DNA, the CDR3 is TGTGCCAGCAGCTCCGGGACAGGGGGAGAAAAACTGTTTTTT.

The rearrangement joins TRBV9 to TRBJ2-2; 11 nucleotides match TRBD1. Germline V gene data show CDR1 as SGDLS and CDR2 as YYNGEE. CDR3 length equals 21 residues. Trimming took 4 bases from V and 6 from J; bases not matched to a gene: 23. CDR3: CASSRTPIPGQGGTPAGELFF. DNA for the CDR3: TGTGCCAGCAGCCGTACCCCTATACCGGGACAGGGGGGGACTCCGGCCGGGGAGCTGTTTTTT.

This clone was observed once. In DNA, the CDR3 is TGTGCCAGCAGCTCCGCCGGGACTAGCTTCGGCTACGAGCAGTACTTC. This gives the protein CASSSAGTSFGYEQYF. The V and J genes are TRBV12-1 and TRBJ2-7; the table's TRBD2 call for D was not verified on the DNA. TRBV12-1 is classified as a pseudogene. This CDR3 has 16 amino acids.

This chain uses TRBV5-4 with TRBJ2-3, with 8 nucleotides matching TRBD1. With 3 bases clipped from V and 2 bases from J, the junction kept 5 bases outside the gene matches. In germline, CDR1 is SGHNT, CDR2 YYREEE (reference sequence). CDR3 length: 15 amino acids. CDR3 bases: TGTGCCAGCAGCTCTGACAGGGGTATCACAGATACGCAGTATTTT. Residues: CASSSDRGITDTQYF.

The V and J genes are TRBV7-9 and TRBJ1-1, with TRBD1 matching 10 bases. This CDR3 is 16 amino acids long. Trimming removed 5 bases from V and 4 bases from J; junction bases left unmatched: 10. Germline loops: CDR1 SEHNR, CDR2 FQNEAQ (reference sequence). CDR3 residues: CASSPTPGQGTTEAFF. The CDR3, as DNA: TGTGCCAGCAGCCCCACCCCGGGACAGGGGACCACTGAAGCTTTCTTT.

The CDR3 region has the DNA TGTGCCAGTATGCCGACAGGGGGTTCGGGGAACATTCAGTACTTC. Its protein product is CASMPTGGSGNIQYF. The chain links TRBV19 to TRBJ2-4, with 9 bases aligning to TRBD1. The CDR3 loop spans 15 amino acids. Germline lookup yields CDR1 LNHDA and CDR2 SQIVND (reference sequence). With 7 bases clipped from V and 7 bases from J, the junction kept 11 bases outside the gene matches.

The chain has TRBV10-3 and TRBJ2-3; 11 nucleotides align to TRBD2. The CDR3 runs to 13 residues. Trimming took 7 bases from V and 5 from J; bases not matched to a gene: 2. Germline CDR1 is ENHRY and CDR2 is SYGVKD. The chain's CDR3 is CAIMGTSGDTQYF. The CDR3 DNA reads TGTGCCATCATGGGGACTAGCGGAGATACGCAGTATTTT.

The rearrangement links TRBV24-1 to TRBJ2-5; D unresolved. Trimming removed 0 bases from V and 5 bases from J, with 3 bases in between. Germline values: CDR1 KGHDR, CDR2 SFDVKD. This CDR3 comprises 12 residues. This CDR3 reads CATSDLRETQYF. The CDR3 DNA follows: TGTGCCACCAGTGATTTGAGGGAGACCCAGTACTTC.

The rearrangement links TRBV25-1 to TRBJ2-1; perhaps TRBD2 as D (6 bases). The CDR3 loop spans 17 amino acids. CDR1 MGHDK and CDR2 SYGVNS come from the germline V gene. Trimming stripped 6 bases from V and 4 bases from J, with 22 bases between. CDR3 in amino acids: CASSLMGGTAIYNEQFF. In DNA form, the CDR3 reads TGTGCCAGCAGCTTAATGGGCGGGACCGCGATTTACAATGAGCAGTTCTTC.

On this clone: Other nucleotide sequences in the sample specify the same CDR3. The chain links TRBV7-2 to TRBJ2-7; 9 bases match TRBD2. From germline, CDR1 is SGHTA and CDR2 FQGNSA. The CDR3 loop spans 17 amino acids. V dropped 1 base and J dropped 6; count of bases not matched to a gene: 13. CDR3 DNA: TGTGCCAGCAGCTTAGTACGGGGTCGAGCGGGGGGTGGCGAGCAGTACTTC. The encoded protein is CASSLVRGRAGGGEQYF.

This clone was recorded a few times. The chain carries TRBV9 and TRBJ2-2, with 8 positions matching TRBD1. The CDR3 sequence is 15 residues long. The V and J ends lost 4 bases and 3 bases, in that order; junction bases with no gene match: 5. Germline CDR1 is SGDLS and CDR2 is YYNGEE. The CDR3 coding sequence is TGTGCCAGCAGCTTCGGACAGGGTGACACCGGGGAGCTGTTTTTT. Translated: CASSFGQGDTGELFF.